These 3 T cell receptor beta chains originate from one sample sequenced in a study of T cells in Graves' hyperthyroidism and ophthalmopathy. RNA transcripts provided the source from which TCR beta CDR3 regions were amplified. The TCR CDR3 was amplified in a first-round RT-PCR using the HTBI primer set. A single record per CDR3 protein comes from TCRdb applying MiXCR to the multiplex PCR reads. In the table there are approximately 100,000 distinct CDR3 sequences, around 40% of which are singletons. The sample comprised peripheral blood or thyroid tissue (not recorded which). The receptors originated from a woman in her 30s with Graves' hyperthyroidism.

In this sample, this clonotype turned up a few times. CDR3: CASASGMGTDTQYF. In DNA, the CDR3 is TGTGCCAGTGCTAGCGGGATGGGCACAGATACGCAGTATTTT. The chain has TRBV2 and TRBJ2-3; 9 bases agree with TRBD2. Germline V gene data show CDR1 as SNHLY and CDR2 as FYNNEI. This CDR3 contains 14 residues. The ends lost 9 bases at V and 1 base at J; junction bases unmatched: 5.

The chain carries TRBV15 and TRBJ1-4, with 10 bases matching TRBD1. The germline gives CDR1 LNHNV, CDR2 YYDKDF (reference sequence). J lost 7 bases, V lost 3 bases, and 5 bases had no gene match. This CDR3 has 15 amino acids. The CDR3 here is CATSRGQGRSEKLFF. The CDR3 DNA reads TGTGCCACCAGCAGGGGACAGGGGCGGAGTGAAAAACTGTTTTTT.

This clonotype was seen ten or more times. The CDR3: CSAITGGDEKLFF. The CDR3 nucleotides are TGCAGTGCTATCACAGGGGGAGATGAAAAACTGTTTTTT. V usage is TRBV20-1 and J usage is TRBJ1-4; TRBD1 agrees at 8 bases. CDR3 length equals 13 residues. V lost 4 bases and J lost 6; bases outside the gene matches: 4. Per the germline V gene, CDR1 is DFQATT and CDR2 is SNEGSKA (reference sequence).